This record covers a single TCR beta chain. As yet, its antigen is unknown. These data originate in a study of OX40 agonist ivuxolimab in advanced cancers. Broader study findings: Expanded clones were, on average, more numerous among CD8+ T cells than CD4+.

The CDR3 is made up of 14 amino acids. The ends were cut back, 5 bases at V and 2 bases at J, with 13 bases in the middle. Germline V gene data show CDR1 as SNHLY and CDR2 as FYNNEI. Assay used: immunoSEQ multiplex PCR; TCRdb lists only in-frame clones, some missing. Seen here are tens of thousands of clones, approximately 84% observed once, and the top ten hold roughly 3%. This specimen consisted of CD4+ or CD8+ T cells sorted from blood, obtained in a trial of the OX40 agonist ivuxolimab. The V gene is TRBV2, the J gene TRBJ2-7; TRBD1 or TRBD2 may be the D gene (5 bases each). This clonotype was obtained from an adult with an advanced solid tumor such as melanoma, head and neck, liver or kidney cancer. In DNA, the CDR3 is TGTGCCAGCAGTCCCCCGGGGCCTACCTACGAGCAGTACTTC. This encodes CASSPPGPTYEQYF.